The 26 T cell receptor beta chains in this list originate from one sample, sequenced in a study of technical replicates of blood from several donors. Only in-frame clones appear in the TCRdb table, and some are missing; sequencing was by immunoSEQ multiplex PCR. The sample includes approximately 81,000 clones, approximately 94% of them seen just once. Material for sequencing was T cells isolated from PBMCs. The source of these receptors is a human donor in good health.

This sequence joins TRBV30 and TRBJ2-2; TRBD2 is a possible D gene (5 bases). The CDR3 consists of 13 residues. V shed 3 bases and J shed 6 bases, with 11 bases lying between them. Germline-derived CDR1 and CDR2 are GTSNPN and SVGIG (reference sequence). The CDR3 sequence: CAWRKEVAGELFF. The CDR3, as DNA: TGTGCCTGGAGAAAGGAGGTGGCCGGGGAGCTGTTTTTT. The whole variable domain, filled in from reference TRBV30 and TRBJ2-2, reads SQTIHQWPATLVQPVGSPLSLECTVEGTSNPNLYWYRQAAGRGLQLLFYSVGIGQISSEVPQNLSASRPQDRQFILSSKKLLLSDSGFYLCAWRKEVAGELFFGEGSRLTVL.

The chain joins TRBV7-2 to TRBJ2-1; tentatively, D is TRBD2 (6 bases). Trimming stripped 0 bases from V and 2 bases from J, with 8 bases between. This CDR3 contains 15 residues. CDR1 is SGHTA, CDR2 FQGNSA, per germline. Here the CDR3 DNA reads TGTGCCAGCAGCTTAGCCAAGCGGGCCTACAATGAGCAGTTCTTC. It encodes CASSLAKRAYNEQFF.

CDR3 coding DNA: TGTGCCAGCAGGCTAGCGGGAGACTCTGATAAGCCAGATACGCAGTATTTT. It encodes CASRLAGDSDKPDTQYF. The gene calls are TRBV27 and TRBJ2-3; 10 bases map to TRBD2. CDR3 length: 17 residues. CDR1 MNHEY and CDR2 SMNVEV come from the germline V gene (reference sequence). Unmatched junction bases numbered 13, after V lost 6 bases and J lost 4 bases.

The chain has TRBV7-9 and TRBJ2-2; 8 bases are shared with TRBD2. The junction had 6 bases not matched to a gene; V was cut back by 5 bases and J by 4 bases. The CDR3 contains 15 residues. Germline V CDR1 and CDR2: SEHNR, FQNEAQ (reference sequence). DNA of the CDR3: TGTGCCAGCAGCCCATTAGCGGGGTCCACCGGGGAGCTGTTTTTT. Translation: CASSPLAGSTGELFF.

CDR3 sequence reads: CASSLGFERTYEQYF. CDR3 in DNA: TGTGCCAGCAGCTTAGGGTTCGAGCGGACCTACGAGCAGTACTTC. The chain recombines TRBV7-9 with TRBJ2-7; weak D call: TRBD2 (5 bases). V lost 1 base and J 2 bases, leaving 12 bases between the germline ends. The CDR3 contains 15 residues. Looked up from germline, CDR1 is SEHNR and CDR2 is FQNEAQ (reference sequence).

The V and J genes are TRBV2 and TRBJ2-1, with 9 bases that match TRBD2. In germline, CDR1 is SNHLY, CDR2 FYNNEI. V was clipped by 7 bases and J by 5 bases; unmatched bases: 3. The CDR3 runs 13 residues. Here the CDR3 reads CASTGGRDNEQFF. The CDR3, as DNA: TGTGCCAGCACCGGCGGGAGGGACAATGAGCAGTTCTTC.

CDR3 amino acids: CSVLEAGTEAFF. CDR3 nucleotides: TGCAGCGTCCTTGAAGCGGGCACTGAAGCTTTCTTT. This chain links TRBV29-1 with TRBJ1-1; D not certain. The CDR3 has 12 residues. V gave up 6 bases and J gave up 4 bases, with 12 bases separating them. CDR1 is SQVTM and CDR2 is ANQGSEA in the germline V gene.

This clone showed up just once. CDR3 in DNA: TGTGCCAGCAGCGCAATAGGGGGGAACACTGAAGCTTTCTTT. The encoded protein is CASSAIGGNTEAFF. The rearrangement links TRBV5-6 to TRBJ1-1; D is possibly TRBD1 (6 bases). The CDR3 totals 14 residues. Trimming removed 4 bases from V and 1 base from J, with 11 bases in between. Germline V gene sequence: CDR1 SGHDT, CDR2 YYEEEE.

The chain employs TRBV2 and TRBJ1-4; no firm D call. V lost 8 bases, J lost 16 bases, and 17 bases lay in between. The CDR3 length is 11 residues. Germline CDR1 and CDR2: SNHLY and FYNNEI. The CDR3, as DNA: TGTGCCAGCCGAGACCTTAGCGGGGAGTTTTTT. Protein sequence: CASRDLSGEFF.

This clone is a singleton in its sample. This rearrangement joins TRBV5-4 to TRBJ1-1, with no clear D. The germline gives CDR1 SGHNT, CDR2 YYREEE (reference sequence). The CDR3 covers 11 residues. V gave up 8 bases and J gave up 3 bases, with 8 bases separating them. CDR3: CASREDTEAFF. CDR3 bases: TGTGCCAGTAGGGAGGACACTGAAGCTTTCTTT.

The chain employs TRBV6-4 and TRBJ2-1, with 7 bases lining up with TRBD2. Trimming cost V 0 bases and J 13 bases; bases outside gene matches: 6. The CDR3 has 13 amino acids. Germline V lookup: CDR1 MRHNA, CDR2 SNTAGT. The CDR3 DNA is TGTGCCAGCAGTGACTCAGGCGGGAGACGTCAGTTCTTC. Translation gives CASSDSGGRRQFF.

V gene TRBV7-2 combines with J gene TRBJ2-7; a weak D match, TRBD1 (5 bases). The CDR3 totals 14 residues. The V and J ends lost 1 base and 3 bases respectively, with 10 bases between them. The germline V gene has CDR1 SGHTA and CDR2 FQGNSA. The CDR3 sequence: CASSLEPGRYEQYF. CDR3 nucleotides: TGTGCCAGCAGCTTAGAGCCAGGGCGCTACGAGCAGTACTTC.

The chain couples TRBV14 to TRBJ2-7; D is unclear. CDR3 length: 11 residues. The V gene's germline CDR1 is SGHDN and CDR2 FVKESK. V was clipped by 4 bases and J by 2 bases, with 3 bases between them. The CDR3 coding sequence is TGTGCCAGCAGCCTCGCCTACGAGCAGTACTTC. Residues: CASSLAYEQYF.

The chain recombines TRBV11-3 with TRBJ2-1, with D possibly being TRBD1 (5 bases). The length of the CDR3 is 14 residues. The V gene's germline CDR1 is SGHNT and CDR2 YENEEA. The ends were cut back, 3 bases at V and 0 bases at J, with 6 bases in the middle. CDR3 nucleotide sequence: TGTGCCAGCAGCTTCAGGGACTCCTACAATGAGCAGTTCTTC. Translation gives CASSFRDSYNEQFF.

This clone was found once. V is TRBV7-3 and J is TRBJ2-1; 8 bases map to TRBD2. The germline CDR1 and CDR2 sequences are SGHTA and FQGTGA. CDR3 length equals 15 residues. With 2 bases clipped from V and 6 bases from J, the junction kept 6 bases outside the gene matches. As DNA, the CDR3 is TGTGCCAGCAGCTTATCCCGGGAGGGACCCAATGAGCAGTTCTTC. Translation gives CASSLSREGPNEQFF.

This rearrangement joins TRBV29-1 to TRBJ1-5; D perhaps matches TRBD1 (5 bases). The V end was cut by 4 bases, the J end by 5 bases, with 9 bases between. Germline V gives CDR1 SQVTM, CDR2 ANQGSEA. The CDR3 consists of 12 residues. CDR3: CSVAGSDQPQHF. CDR3 DNA sequence: TGCAGCGTTGCAGGGTCCGATCAGCCCCAGCATTTT.

Here the CDR3 DNA reads TGTGCCAGCAGTTCGGGTCCGTACACTGAAGCTTTCTTT. It codes for CASSSGPYTEAFF. The gene calls are TRBV7-3 and TRBJ1-1, with D uncertain. V lost 6 bases and J lost 3, with 11 bases in between. The CDR3 has 13 amino acids. Germline lookup yields CDR1 SGHTA and CDR2 FQGTGA.

CDR3 in amino acids: CASRTGREKLFF. CDR3 nucleotides: TGTGCCAGCAGAACAGGGCGGGAAAAACTGTTTTTT. The chain has TRBV27 and TRBJ1-4, with D perhaps matching TRBD1 (6 bases). This CDR3 has 12 residues. Per germline, CDR1 MNHEY and CDR2 SMNVEV (reference sequence). V lost 6 bases and J 8 bases, leaving 10 bases between the germline ends. Full variable domain (missing parts from reference TRBV27 and TRBJ1-4): EAQVTQNPRYLITVTGKKLTVTCSQNMNHEYMSWYRQDPGLGLRQIYYSMNVEVTDKGDVPEGYKVSRKEKRNFPLILESPSPNQTSLYFCASRTGREKLFFGSGTQLSVL.

The rearrangement joins TRBV5-8 to TRBJ2-7; D gene unclear. CDR3 size: 12 residues. The V and J ends lost 4 bases and 6 bases respectively, with 11 bases between them. Per the germline V gene, CDR1 is SGHTS and CDR2 is YDEGEE. CDR3 sequence reads: CASSRPPGEQYF. Here the CDR3 DNA reads TGTGCCAGCAGCCGACCTCCGGGCGAGCAGTACTTC.

The rearrangement links TRBV18 to TRBJ1-1; possible D gene TRBD1, 5 bases. The CDR3 consists of 15 residues. Germline loops: CDR1 KGHSH, CDR2 LQKENI. Trimming took off 3 bases at V and 0 bases at J, with 11 bases between the two ends. CDR3 residues: CASSPQTVMNTEAFF. The CDR3 DNA follows: TGTGCCAGCTCACCTCAGACAGTCATGAACACTGAAGCTTTCTTT.

The chain is built from TRBV18 and TRBJ2-7; maybe TRBD1 (6 bases). Germline CDR1 KGHSH, CDR2 LQKENI. Trimming left V 3 bases short and J 4 bases short, with 13 bases between. This CDR3 spans 14 amino acids. DNA of the CDR3: TGTGCCAGCTCACCTACCATAGACAGGTACGAGCAGTACTTC. The encoded protein is CASSPTIDRYEQYF.

The chain employs TRBV2 and TRBJ2-1; D gene unclear. CDR3 size: 13 residues. Looked up from germline, CDR1 is SNHLY and CDR2 is FYNNEI. Trimming shortened V by 8 bases and J by 4 bases, and 12 bases separated the two germline ends. CDR3 residues: CASRIQVYNEQFF. CDR3 sequence (DNA): TGTGCCAGCCGAATCCAGGTTTACAATGAGCAGTTCTTC.

The chain is built from TRBV7-8 and TRBJ2-7; D is perhaps TRBD1 (6 bases). V shed 6 bases and J shed 6 bases, with 12 bases lying between them. There are 12 residues in the CDR3. Germline loops: CDR1 SGHVS, CDR2 FQNEAQ. Written as DNA, the CDR3 is TGTGCCAGCAGAGCACAGGGTCTCGAGCAGTACTTC. Protein: CASRAQGLEQYF.

This chain links TRBV4-3 with TRBJ2-5, with a tentative D call TRBD1 (6 bases). V was cut by 1 base and J by 2 bases, with 14 bases left in between. The V gene's germline CDR1 is LGHNA and CDR2 YSLEER. The CDR3 runs 16 residues. The DNA of the CDR3 is TGCGCCAGCAGCCAAGTTTCGTATAGGGGGCAAGAGACCCAGTACTTC. This sequence encodes CASSQVSYRGQETQYF.

The chain is built from TRBV6-5 and TRBJ1-2; tentative D call: TRBD1 (5 bases). CDR3 size: 13 residues. Germline assignment: CDR1 MNHEY and CDR2 SVGAGI. Trimming stripped 5 bases from V and 8 bases from J, with 15 bases between. The CDR3 sequence is CASSPSGTPGYTF. The CDR3 DNA sequence: TGTGCCAGCAGTCCCTCCGGGACTCCAGGCTACACCTTC.

V and J are TRBV28 and TRBJ1-4, with D tentatively TRBD1 (5 bases). The V gene lost 1 base and the J gene lost 7 bases, with 7 bases spanning the gap. Germline V CDR1 and CDR2: MDHEN, SYDVKM. There are 13 residues in the CDR3. DNA for the CDR3: TGTGCCAGCAGTTTATTTAGGGGTGAAAAACTGTTTTTT. This gives the protein CASSLFRGEKLFF.